This TCR beta chain is drawn from a study of blood T cell repertoires in COVID-19. Across the study: Acute and convalescent COVID-19 samples came from the United States, Italy and Spain.

Original data processing: Scientists estimated how many nucleated cells there were by amplifying reference gene primers. The protocol was immunoSEQ multiplex PCR, while the TCRdb copy is restricted to in-frame clones and leaves out a portion. That table is the source of V, J and clone size, and D and trimming were worked out from the DNA. Of 120,000 to 150,000 clones listed, about 87% are singletons. The source material was peripheral blood. This receptor was identified in a man of 80 years or more with acute or convalescent COVID-19.

The CDR3 loop reads CASSPRQTNTGELFF. CDR3 DNA: TGTGCCAGCTCACCCCGACAGACGAACACCGGGGAGCTGTTTTTT. The chain links TRBV18 to TRBJ2-2, with D possibly TRBD1 on 5 matching bases. The CDR3 spans 15 residues. Germline assignment: CDR1 KGHSH and CDR2 LQKENI. The V end was cut by 3 bases, the J end by 0 bases, with 8 bases between. The whole variable domain, remainder taken from reference TRBV18 and TRBJ2-2, is NAGVMQNPRHLVRRRGQEARLRCSPMKGHSHVYWYRQLPEEGLKFMVYLQKENIIDESGMPKERFSAEFPKEGPSILRIQQVVRGDSAAYFCASSPRQTNTGELFFGEGSRLTVL.